The rows below give T cell receptor beta chains drawn from one sample of a study of shared T cell receptors in the human thymus. Method: immunoSEQ multiplex PCR; TCRdb's copy keeps in-frame clones and lacks some. The profile covers hundreds of thousands of clones, with more than 75% appearing a single time and 0.009% to 0.0095% taken by the ten largest. This same sample was also taken into another study, of human thymus T cells.

The source material was thymocytes. The receptor set was obtained from a boy in the first two years of life with a congenital heart defect. CDR3s include the opening cysteine and the closing phenylalanine or tryptophan.

v_call cdr3_aa
TRBV4-1 CASSQDIGTEQYF
TRBV19 CASSIRTSGRNNEQFF
TRBV5-8 CASSYSGGQPIYEQYF
TRBV6-1 CASRVSGLITGELFF
TRBV28 CASSLRREGLIGELFF
TRBV28 CASSFPPSGPDTDTQYF
TRBV14 CASSQDQEACNEQFF
TRBV7-2 CASSPKDRAYSYEQYF
TRBV9 CASSVGTSGQETQYF
TRBV28 CASSFRGSNTEAFF
TRBV7-9 CASSTRDGYTF
TRBV25-1 CASSDLTSGSYNEQFF
TRBV28 CASSLLGPNQPQHF
TRBV7-9 CASSSTGLFGYTF
TRBV9 CASSVGPYTGELFF
TRBV7-8 CASSLWTALNQPQHF
TRBV29-1 CSVAIAGVGYEQYF
TRBV18 CASSPGQYNQPQHF
TRBV19 CASSVQETQYF
TRBV4-2 CASDPKGGLYNEQFF
TRBV27 CASGKDRGDEQYF
TRBV7-9 CASKRQATNEKLFF
TRBV5-1 CASSLSGVNTEAFF
TRBV6-5 CASSTGQPGRCEQYF
TRBV2 CASREETGGINEQYF
TRBV28 CASRGTLDYGYTF
TRBV7-8 CASSLYPKFYEQYF
TRBV5-8 CASSLELDRVYEQYF
TRBV18 CASSPLAGGPHNEQFF
TRBV5-1 CASSWGGGGIYYGYTF
TRBV28 CASSCTGTGGSYEQYF